This T cell receptor (beta chain) stems from a study of blood T cell repertoires in COVID-19. Whole-study context: Sites in the United States, Italy and Spain provided acute and convalescent COVID-19 samples. Sources were T cells, B-cell-depleted T cells, or PBMCs; the material itself was cDNA or gDNA.

With 0 bases clipped from V and 0 bases from J, the junction kept 9 bases outside the gene matches. CDR1 and CDR2 (germline): SGHVS, FQNEAQ. The CDR3 spans 19 residues. Sequencing was performed with immunoSEQ multiplex PCR; in TCRdb, only in-frame clones are kept and a portion is missing. The table records roughly 280,000 clones, 70% to 90% of them present only once. The sequence was obtained from a woman aged 70-85 years with acute or convalescent COVID-19. What was sequenced was peripheral blood. The gene calls are TRBV7-8 and TRBJ1-4; 8 bases agree with TRBD1. This chain's CDR3 is CASSLAPWTGKATNEKLFF. CDR3 DNA: TGTGCCAGCAGCTTAGCGCCCTGGACAGGGAAGGCAACTAATGAAAAACTGTTTTTT.